A single sample gave rise to the 3 T cell receptor beta chains below, sequenced in a study of T cells in Graves' hyperthyroidism and ophthalmopathy. Authors of the study amplified TCR beta CDR3 regions from RNA transcripts. HTBI primers drove first-round RT-PCR of the TCR CDR3. TCRdb analysed the multiplex PCR reads with MiXCR anew, one entry per CDR3 protein. The data contain about 620,000 distinct CDR3 sequences, roughly 17% of them seen just once; the ten biggest clones take up around 4%. Sequenced material: blood. Source of these receptors: a young woman with Graves' hyperthyroidism.

This clonotype came up many times. The chain joins TRBV3-1 to TRBJ2-7, with 7 nucleotides matching TRBD2. From germline, CDR1 is LGHDT and CDR2 YNNKEL (reference sequence). Trimming cost V 4 bases and J 0 bases; bases outside gene matches: 9. The CDR3 runs 16 residues. CDR3 nucleotides: TGTGCCAGCAGCCCGGGACTATCAGTAGGCTCCTACGAGCAGTACTTC. It yields the protein CASSPGLSVGSYEQYF.

The chain recombines TRBV5-1 with TRBJ2-5; 9 bases agree with TRBD1. CDR1 is SGHRS, CDR2 YFSETQ, per germline. The CDR3 covers 15 residues. Trimming took 5 bases from V and 1 from J; bases not matched to a gene: 6. CDR3 in amino acids: CASRRTGALQETQYF. CDR3 in DNA: TGCGCCAGCAGGAGGACAGGGGCCCTCCAAGAGACCCAGTACTTC.

This clonotype was seen ten or more times. The chain recombines TRBV28 with TRBJ2-7; 9 nucleotides align to TRBD2. V shed 3 bases and J 2 bases; nucleotides not matched to a gene: 2. The CDR3 runs 14 residues. CDR1 and CDR2 from the germline V gene are MDHEN and SYDVKM. Here the CDR3 reads CASSLEREAYEQYF. Here the CDR3 DNA reads TGTGCCAGCAGTTTGGAGCGGGAGGCCTACGAGCAGTACTTC.